These 24 T cell receptor beta chains were sequenced from one sample in a study of CD8 T cells in ankylosing spondylitis (dated by TCRdb to the late 2010s). Library prep was done by 5' RACE. Sequencing relied on an Illumina HiSeq 2500. TCRdb reprocessing: public reads trimmed at Q25 with fastp, clones called with MiXCR, in-frame beta chains kept. Every entry covers one CDR3 protein and lists the most common genes and DNA from its rows. This sample has about 160,000 distinct CDR3 sequences in its table, and 44% of those were observed once. Of the sample, roughly 15% falls within the top ten clones. Input material: synovial fluid, either unsorted or a sorted T cell fraction (not recorded which). The origin of the receptors is a male donor with ankylosing spondylitis.

CDR3 region: CASSQVGPLAGSRCEQYF. The CDR3, as DNA: TGTGCCAGCAGCCAAGTCGGCCCCCTAGCGGGATCTCGTTGCGAGCAGTACTTC. The chain links TRBV4-2 to TRBJ2-7, with TRBD2 identical over 9 bases. With 1 base clipped from V and 6 bases from J, the junction kept 16 bases outside the gene matches. CDR1 is LGHNA and CDR2 is YNFKEQ in the germline V gene. This CDR3 has 18 residues.

The chain is built from TRBV12-3 or TRBV12-4 and TRBJ2-7; D uncertain. The CDR3 has 13 amino acids. The germline V and J ends were trimmed by 3 bases and 5 bases, with 11 bases remaining between them. CDR3 protein: CASSFLGNNEQYF. As DNA, the CDR3 is TGTGCCAGCAGTTTTTTAGGTAACAACGAGCAGTACTTC.

In this sample, this clonotype turned up many times. V gene TRBV20-1 combines with J gene TRBJ2-2; 8 bases are a match to TRBD2. Germline CDR1 reads DFQATT; CDR2 reads SNEGSKA (reference sequence). After removal of 0 bases from V and 6 bases from J, the junction contained 6 bases not matched to a gene. The CDR3 spans 15 residues. The CDR3 bases are TGCAGTGCTAGAGATCCAAGCGGGAGTCCCGGGGAGCTGTTTTTT. Translating it yields CSARDPSGSPGELFF.

This clonotype was detected many times. The chain has TRBV20-1 and TRBJ2-1; 7 bases fit TRBD2. The CDR3 spans 12 residues. V shed 2 bases and J 5 bases; nucleotides not matched to a gene: 0. From germline, CDR1 is DFQATT and CDR2 SNEGSKA (reference sequence). The DNA of the CDR3 is TGCAGTGCTAGACGGGGGGACAATGAGCAGTTCTTC. Its protein product is CSARRGDNEQFF.

Only a few counts were recorded for this clonotype. This chain connects TRBV7-9 to TRBJ2-1, with D possibly being TRBD1 or TRBD2 (5 bases each). The CDR3 runs 11 residues. V was shortened by 8 bases and J by 9 bases, with 11 bases between the two germline ends. In germline, CDR1 is SEHNR, CDR2 FQNEAQ (reference sequence). The CDR3 here is CASGTQAEQFF. The CDR3 coding sequence is TGTGCCAGCGGGACCCAGGCTGAGCAGTTCTTC.

This clonotype was counted once. This chain joins TRBV7-6 and TRBJ2-2, with 8 positions matching TRBD2. CDR1 is SGHVS and CDR2 is FNYEAQ in the germline V gene. The junction had 3 bases not matched to a gene; V was cut back by 3 bases and J by 3 bases. There are 15 residues in the CDR3. The CDR3 loop is CASSFHGGDTGELFF. The CDR3 bases are TGTGCCAGCAGCTTCCACGGGGGGGACACCGGGGAGCTGTTTTTT.

The V gene is TRBV12-3 or TRBV12-4, the J gene TRBJ1-3, with D uncertain. The CDR3 totals 17 residues. V lost 7 bases, J lost 0 bases, and 19 bases lay in between. CDR3 nucleotides: TGTGCCAGCACCCCCCGAAGCAGTCCCCACTCTGGAAACACCATATATTTT. Its translation is CASTPRSSPHSGNTIYF.

This clonotype was detected many times. The V and J genes are TRBV7-8 and TRBJ1-6; TRBD1 agrees at 8 bases. CDR3 length: 14 amino acids. Losses at the gene ends were 8 bases for V and 9 bases for J; bases not matched to a gene: 9. Germline V gene lookup returns CDR1 SGHVS and CDR2 FQNEAQ. CDR3 loop: CASGYTGGSSPLHF. The CDR3 DNA follows: TGTGCCAGCGGATACACAGGGGGGAGTTCACCCCTCCACTTT.

This chain connects TRBV12-3 or TRBV12-4 to TRBJ1-1, with D possibly TRBD1 on 5 matching bases. This CDR3 spans 12 amino acids. Between the trimmed V and J ends, which lost 2 bases and 11 bases, there was a span of 12 bases. CDR3: CASSLWGGVAFF. The CDR3 DNA reads as TGTGCCAGCAGTTTATGGGGGGGGGTGGCTTTCTTT.

The chain employs TRBV7-9 and TRBJ2-1; D uncertain. CDR1 is SEHNR and CDR2 is FQNEAQ in the germline V gene (reference sequence). CDR3 length: 16 residues. Between the trimmed V and J ends, which lost 0 bases and 7 bases, there was a span of 16 bases. The DNA of the CDR3 is TGTGCCAGCAGCTTAGCGGGGATAGTCAGTGGAAATGAGCAGTTCTTC. It specifies CASSLAGIVSGNEQFF.

V and J are TRBV7-2 and TRBJ1-1; the D is unclear. Germline V lookup: CDR1 SGHTA, CDR2 FQGNSA. The germline V and J ends were trimmed by 1 base and 7 bases, with 7 bases remaining between them. This CDR3 has 12 amino acids. The CDR3 loop is CASSLGGIEAFF. The CDR3 DNA sequence: TGTGCCAGCAGCTTAGGGGGAATTGAAGCTTTCTTT.

This clonotype was seen a few times. The J gene is TRBJ1-2, the V gene TRBV27, with 8 positions matching TRBD1. Germline V gene data show CDR1 as MNHEY and CDR2 as SMNVEV (reference sequence). This CDR3 spans 18 amino acids. V shed 6 bases and J 4 bases; nucleotides not matched to a gene: 19. The CDR3 is CASRGGIWGGQDFYGYTF. The CDR3 coding sequence is TGTGCCAGCAGGGGAGGAATTTGGGGGGGACAGGATTTCTATGGCTACACCTTC.

This clonotype came up a few times. The J gene is TRBJ2-7, the V gene TRBV29-1; the match to TRBD2 covers 10 bases. CDR3 length: 14 amino acids. The junction had 3 bases not matched to a gene; V was cut back by 2 bases and J by 2 bases. Germline V gene lookup returns CDR1 SQVTM and CDR2 ANQGSEA. Here the CDR3 DNA reads TGCAGCGTTGAAAGCGGGAGGGAACCCTACGAGCAGTACTTC. Translation gives CSVESGREPYEQYF.

V is TRBV18 and J is TRBJ2-7; D gene uncertain. Germline CDR1 reads KGHSH; CDR2 reads LQKENI. The V end lost 5 bases, the J end lost 0 bases, and 14 bases lay between the germline ends. This CDR3 spans 15 amino acids. The CDR3 nucleotides read TGTGCCAGCTCATTCCCATACTCTGGCTCCTACGAGCAGTACTTC. This encodes CASSFPYSGSYEQYF.

This clonotype was counted many times. The chain combines TRBV5-1 with TRBJ1-1, with D tentatively TRBD1 (5 bases). Germline loops: CDR1 SGHRS, CDR2 YFSETQ. CDR3 length: 16 amino acids. V was clipped by 5 bases and J by 1 base, with 18 bases between them. CDR3: CASRTTGPGQNTEAFF. In DNA, the CDR3 is TGCGCCAGCAGGACAACAGGACCAGGCCAGAACACTGAAGCTTTCTTT.

This clonotype has only one observation. The V call is TRBV29-1, the J call TRBJ1-2; TRBD1 is a possible D gene (5 bases). This CDR3 spans 11 amino acids. The germline gives CDR1 SQVTM, CDR2 ANQGSEA. Between the trimmed V and J ends, which lost 8 bases and 2 bases, there was a span of 9 bases. The CDR3 DNA follows: TGCAGCCCCAGGGAAAACTATGGCTACACCTTC. Translated, it gives CSPRENYGYTF.

This rearrangement joins TRBV7-8 to TRBJ2-7; D may be TRBD1 (7 bases). Germline-derived CDR1 and CDR2 are SGHVS and FQNEAQ. This CDR3 is built from 15 residues. Trimming took 1 base from V and 4 from J, leaving 14 bases between them. The CDR3 sequence: CASSLGQGGSYEQYF. For the CDR3, the DNA is TGTGCCAGCAGCTTAGGGCAGGGGGGTTCGTACGAGCAGTACTTC.

This sequence joins TRBV7-8 and TRBJ2-3; 7 bases agree with TRBD2. The CDR3 runs to 15 residues. Per germline, CDR1 SGHVS and CDR2 FQNEAQ. Trimming at V came to 1 base and at J to 2 bases, leaving 3 bases not matched to a gene. The CDR3 sequence is CASSLVERDTDTQYF. The CDR3 nucleotides are TGTGCCAGCAGCTTAGTTGAGCGGGACACAGATACGCAGTATTTT.

This chain uses TRBV28 with TRBJ2-7; D is ambiguous. Germline V lookup: CDR1 MDHEN, CDR2 SYDVKM. The CDR3 is 16 amino acids. V lost 6 bases, J lost 0 bases, and 18 bases lay in between. CDR3 amino acids: CASSLRPGLSSYEQYF. The CDR3 coding sequence is TGTGCCAGCAGCTTACGTCCGGGCCTTAGCTCCTACGAGCAGTACTTC.

J is TRBJ2-1 and V is TRBV7-2, with a possible D match to TRBD1 (5 bases). The germline CDR1 and CDR2 sequences are SGHTA and FQGNSA. With 5 bases removed from V and 5 bases from J, the gap between germline ends came to 16 bases. The CDR3 contains 15 residues. The chain's CDR3 is CASSRVRAANNEQFF. For the CDR3, the DNA is TGTGCCAGCAGCCGCGTCAGGGCGGCAAACAATGAGCAGTTCTTC.

This chain joins TRBV7-3 and TRBJ2-2, with D unclear. CDR1 is SGHTA, CDR2 FQGTGA, per germline. V dropped 4 bases and J dropped 6 bases, with 9 bases sitting between them. The CDR3 loop spans 13 amino acids. The CDR3 loop is CASSSLGAGELFF. DNA of the CDR3: TGTGCCAGCAGCTCTTTGGGTGCCGGGGAGCTGTTTTTT. The variable domain in full, completed from reference TRBV7-3 and TRBJ2-2, reads GAGVSQTPSNKVTEKGKYVELRCDPISGHTALYWYRQSLGQGPEFLIYFQGTGAADDSGLPNDRFFAVRPEGSVSTLKIQRTERGDSAVYLCASSSLGAGELFFGEGSRLTVL.

This clonotype was detected many times. This sequence joins TRBV27 and TRBJ2-1, with D uncertain. V was cut by 7 bases and J by 0 bases, with 13 bases left in between. The germline CDR1 and CDR2 sequences are MNHEY and SMNVEV (reference sequence). The CDR3 covers 15 residues. The CDR3 DNA reads as TGTGCCAGCAACCTCGTCTCGACCTCCTACAATGAGCAGTTCTTC. Its protein is CASNLVSTSYNEQFF.

This clonotype was counted a few times. The rearrangement links TRBV5-5 to TRBJ1-1, with unresolved D. Germline lookup yields CDR1 SGHKS and CDR2 YYEKEE (reference sequence). The CDR3 extends over 13 amino acids. Trimming removed 5 bases from V and 6 bases from J, with 14 bases in between. The CDR3 spells CASSLPLEPEAFF. DNA of the CDR3: TGTGCCAGCAGTTTACCACTCGAACCTGAAGCTTTCTTT.

This clonotype was detected a few times. The chain combines TRBV20-1 with TRBJ2-1, with D possibly being TRBD2 (5 bases). The CDR3 covers 16 residues. The V end was cut by 6 bases, the J end by 13 bases, with 31 bases between. Germline V lookup: CDR1 DFQATT, CDR2 SNEGSKA (reference sequence). DNA of the CDR3: TGCAGTGCCCCCCCCGGGGTCCCCCCCGTCTGGAGAAAACAGTTCTTC. It yields the protein CSAPPGVPPVWRKQFF.